This T cell receptor beta chain was recovered during a study of T-cell memory formation after mild COVID-19. TCRdb analysed the 5' RACE reads with MiXCR anew, one entry per CDR3 protein. The repertoire has approximately 350,000 distinct CDR3 sequences, around 27% of them found once; the top ten carry roughly 13%. The V gene end was trimmed by 0 bases and the J gene end by 4 bases; junction bases not matched to a gene: 12. Germline V gives CDR1 MNHEY, CDR2 SVGEGT. The length of the CDR3 is 18 residues. The TCR was taken from an adult woman who had mild COVID-19 (a few samples of this study predate the infection). Cell type and time point are not known. V usage is TRBV6-2 or TRBV6-3 and J usage is TRBJ2-1; 7 bases fit TRBD1. Sequencing was carried out using PBMCs or a T cell subset sorted from them (not recorded which). As DNA, the CDR3 is TGTGCCAGCAGTTACTCGTTCAGGGACAGCTTGGGGTACAATGAGCAGTTCTTC. Translated, it gives CASSYSFRDSLGYNEQFF.